Listed here are 31 T cell receptor beta chains from one sample, sequenced in a study of T cells in Graves' hyperthyroidism and ophthalmopathy. It was RNA transcripts that yielded the amplified TCR beta CDR3 regions. TCR CDR3 underwent first-round RT-PCR with the HTBI primer set. TCRdb reprocessed the multiplex PCR reads with MiXCR, giving one entry per CDR3 protein. The repertoire includes around 720,000 distinct CDR3 sequences, under 45% of them detected once, and around 32% sits in the top ten. Material for sequencing was blood. The receptors stem from a woman aged 40 to 49 with Graves' hyperthyroidism.

In this sample, this clonotype turned up a few times. The rearrangement uses TRBV20-1 and TRBJ1-4; D is unclear. CDR3 length equals 13 residues. CDR1 and CDR2 from the germline V gene are DFQATT and SNEGSKA (reference sequence). DNA of the CDR3: TGCAGCCTGACGGCCCCAACTAATGAAAAACTGTTTTTT. Amino acids: CSLTAPTNEKLFF.

This clonotype was counted at least ten times. The chain uses TRBV29-1 and TRBJ2-7, with 10 bases identical to TRBD1. The CDR3 sequence is 17 residues long. Germline V gene sequence: CDR1 SQVTM, CDR2 ANQGSEA. J lost 2 bases, V lost 1 base, and 11 bases had no gene match. The CDR3, as DNA: TGCAGCGTTGAAGGTAAACCGGGACAGGGGTACACCTACGAGCAGTACTTC. It encodes CSVEGKPGQGYTYEQYF.

This clonotype has only a few counts. The chain joins TRBV5-6 to TRBJ1-2; 9 bases align to TRBD1. This CDR3 region has 15 residues. CDR1 and CDR2 from the germline V gene are SGHDT and YYEEEE. The ends lost 0 bases at V and 4 bases at J; junction bases unmatched: 4. DNA for the CDR3: TGTGCCAGCAGCTTGGTATTGGGACAGGGCTATGGCTACACCTTC. It specifies CASSLVLGQGYGYTF.

This clonotype was observed many times. The chain joins TRBV7-9 to TRBJ1-1; 7 bases are a match to TRBD1. Germline CDR1 reads SEHNR; CDR2 reads FQNEAQ (reference sequence). This CDR3 contains 14 residues. V lost 5 bases, J lost 8 bases, and 11 bases stayed unmatched. As DNA, the CDR3 is TGTGCCAGCAGCCCGACGGGACAGTACGACGAAGCTTTCTTT. Amino acid sequence: CASSPTGQYDEAFF.

This clonotype was detected ten times or more. The rearrangement links TRBV15 to TRBJ1-1; D is ambiguous. The CDR3 runs 13 residues. Germline V gene data show CDR1 as LNHNV and CDR2 as YYDKDF (reference sequence). V gave up 5 bases and J gave up 1 base, with 8 bases separating them. The CDR3 sequence is CATSSRQNTEAFF. Here the CDR3 DNA reads TGTGCCACCAGCTCCCGACAGAACACTGAAGCTTTCTTT.

This chain links TRBV4-3 with TRBJ1-2; TRBD1 agrees at 8 bases. Germline V gives CDR1 LGHNA, CDR2 YSLEER. V gave up 0 bases and J gave up 3 bases; unmatched junction bases: 6. The CDR3 is 16 residues long. The CDR3 coding sequence is TGCGCCAGCAGCCAAGAGGCCAGGGGGCATTACTATGGCTACACCTTC. The encoded protein is CASSQEARGHYYGYTF.

The genes are TRBV16 and TRBJ1-1, with D perhaps matching TRBD1 (5 bases). The ends were cut back, 0 bases at V and 3 bases at J, with 14 bases in the middle. CDR1 and CDR2 from the germline V gene are KGHSY and FQNENV. The CDR3 spans 16 residues. The CDR3 region is CASSQSGQGGDTEAFF. The CDR3 nucleotides read TGTGCCAGCAGCCAATCGGGGCAGGGAGGGGACACTGAAGCTTTCTTT. The full variable domain, rest sourced from reference TRBV16 and TRBJ1-1, is GEEVAQTPKHLVRGEGQKAKLYCAPIKGHSYVFWYQQVLKNEFKFLISFQNENVFDETGMPKERFSAKCLPNSPCSLEIQATKLEDSAVYFCASSQSGQGGDTEAFFGQGTRLTVV.

V and J are TRBV25-1 and TRBJ1-6; no firm D call. This CDR3 spans 12 amino acids. V lost 5 bases and J 13 bases, leaving 12 bases between the germline ends. Germline CDR1 and CDR2: MGHDK and SYGVNS. The CDR3 DNA sequence: TGTGCCAGCAGTTGGGAGGGAGAGCCCCTCCACTTT. This translates into CASSWEGEPLHF.

This clonotype was seen more than once but under ten times. This chain connects TRBV19 to TRBJ1-1; no clear D. Germline assignment: CDR1 LNHDA and CDR2 SQIVND (reference sequence). This CDR3 has 12 residues. V lost 10 bases and J 0 bases, leaving 9 bases between the germline ends. This CDR3 is CATRGVNTEAFF. In DNA, the CDR3 is TGTGCCACCCGGGGAGTGAACACTGAAGCTTTCTTT. The full variable domain, its missing parts supplied by reference TRBV19 and TRBJ1-1, is DGGITQSPKYLFRKEGQNVTLSCEQNLNHDAMYWYRQDPGQGLRLIYYSQIVNDFQKGDIAEGYSVSREKKESFPLTVTSAQKNPTAFYLCATRGVNTEAFFGQGTRLTVV.

This chain uses TRBV24-1 with TRBJ2-3; tentative D call: TRBD1 (5 bases). There are 15 residues in the CDR3. CDR1 and CDR2 from the germline V gene are KGHDR and SFDVKD. Trimming took off 3 bases at V and 6 bases at J, with 15 bases between the two ends. The CDR3 region has the DNA TGTGCCACCAGTGATCCCGACAGACTGGGGGATACGCAGTATTTT. As protein: CATSDPDRLGDTQYF.

This clonotype was seen a few times. This rearrangement joins TRBV19 to TRBJ1-5; D not certain. The germline gives CDR1 LNHDA, CDR2 SQIVND (reference sequence). Trimming left V 3 bases short and J 0 bases short, with 9 bases between. The CDR3 covers 15 residues. The CDR3 spells CASSILWDSNQPQHF. The CDR3 nucleotides read TGTGCCAGTAGTATCCTTTGGGATAGCAATCAGCCCCAGCATTTT.

The chain is built from TRBV12-3 or TRBV12-4 and TRBJ1-6; weak D call: TRBD1 (5 bases). CDR3 size: 16 residues. Trimming cost V 6 bases and J 6 bases, with 18 bases left between them. The CDR3 reads CASSPRSGGGNSPLHF. CDR3 bases: TGTGCCAGCAGCCCCCGTTCCGGGGGGGGTAATTCACCCCTCCACTTT.

This sequence joins TRBV19 and TRBJ2-3; the match to TRBD2 covers 7 bases. This CDR3 comprises 14 residues. After removal of 7 bases from V and 2 bases from J, the junction contained 6 bases not matched to a gene. The germline CDR1 and CDR2 sequences are LNHDA and SQIVND (reference sequence). The CDR3 loop reads CASTEGRATDTQYF. The CDR3 nucleotides are TGTGCCAGTACGGAGGGGAGGGCCACAGATACGCAGTATTTT. Based on the CDR3 plus reference TRBV19 and TRBJ2-3, the full variable domain is DGGITQSPKYLFRKEGQNVTLSCEQNLNHDAMYWYRQDPGQGLRLIYYSQIVNDFQKGDIAEGYSVSREKKESFPLTVTSAQKNPTAFYLCASTEGRATDTQYFGPGTRLTVL.

This clonotype showed up many times. The V call is TRBV9, the J call TRBJ2-6; a weak D match, TRBD1 (5 bases). Germline loops: CDR1 SGDLS, CDR2 YYNGEE. The CDR3 length is 18 residues. V was clipped by 0 bases and J by 0 bases, with 13 bases between them. CDR3: CASSVVQGRGSGANVLTF. DNA for the CDR3: TGTGCCAGCAGCGTAGTCCAGGGTCGAGGCTCTGGGGCCAACGTCCTGACTTTC.

The V gene is TRBV19, the J gene TRBJ1-5; D call uncertain. Per the germline V gene, CDR1 is LNHDA and CDR2 is SQIVND (reference sequence). This CDR3 region has 16 residues. Deletions cut 6 bases from V and 2 bases from J, with 17 bases between. The CDR3 DNA reads as TGTGCCAGTAGCCCTGAGGAGTCAGCGGGCAATCAGCCCCAGCATTTT. As protein: CASSPEESAGNQPQHF.

The V and J genes are TRBV6-5 and TRBJ1-1, with TRBD1 as a possible D gene (5 bases). CDR1 and CDR2 from the germline V gene are MNHEY and SVGAGI. The CDR3 covers 15 residues. With 4 bases removed from V and 4 bases from J, the gap between germline ends came to 16 bases. The CDR3, as DNA: TGTGCCAGCAGTTCCATTGCAGGGCGGGTCACTGAAGCTTTCTTT. Protein sequence: CASSSIAGRVTEAFF.

Ten or more counts support this clonotype. The chain joins TRBV7-8 to TRBJ1-5, with 7 bases lining up with TRBD1. The CDR3 totals 15 residues. V shed 4 bases and J 6 bases; nucleotides not matched to a gene: 9. Germline assignment: CDR1 SGHVS and CDR2 FQNEAQ. DNA of the CDR3: TGTGCCAGCAGCTCTCTGGGGCAGGGGGGTCAGCCCCAGCATTTT. Amino acids: CASSSLGQGGQPQHF. Together with reference TRBV7-8 and TRBJ1-5, the CDR3 gives the full variable domain: GAGVSQSPRYKVAKRGQDVALRCDPISGHVSLFWYQQALGQGPEFLTYFQNEAQLDKSGLPSDRFFAERPEGSVSTLKIQRTQQEDSAVYLCASSSLGQGGQPQHFGDGTRLSIL.

V usage is TRBV7-2 and J usage is TRBJ1-1; TRBD1 might be the D (6 bases). This CDR3 has 15 amino acids. Germline V gene lookup returns CDR1 SGHTA and CDR2 FQGNSA. V was cut by 5 bases and J by 2 bases, with 15 bases left in between. CDR3 loop: CASSQEDRINTEAFF. CDR3 DNA sequence: TGTGCCAGCAGCCAAGAGGACAGAATAAACACTGAAGCTTTCTTT.

Worth noting for this clonotype: The junction departs from the called germline gene at one end, perhaps through a read error. The chain recombines TRBV5-1 with TRBJ1-1, with D unclear. The length of the CDR3 is 13 residues. Germline loops: CDR1 SGHRS, CDR2 YFSETQ. CDR3 DNA: TGTGCCAGCAGCTTGACGGTTAACACTGAAGCTTCCTTT. Protein: CASSLTVNTEASF. The full variable domain, rest sourced from reference TRBV5-1 and TRBJ1-1, is KAGVTQTPRYLIKTRGQQVTLSCSPISGHRSVSWYQQTPGQGLQFLFEYFSETQRNKGNFPGRFSGRQFSNSRSEMNVSTLELGDSALYLCASSLTVNTEASFGQGTRLTVV.

This clonotype was detected many times. The J gene is TRBJ1-4, the V gene TRBV2; 7 bases map to TRBD1. The V gene's germline CDR1 is SNHLY and CDR2 FYNNEI. The length of the CDR3 is 16 residues. Germline trimming cut 6 bases from V and 4 bases from J; bases unmatched to any gene: 11. Written as DNA, the CDR3 is TGTGCCAGCAGCGTGGGCCGGGACAGCCTTAATGAAAAACTGTTTTTT. Translated: CASSVGRDSLNEKLFF.

This clonotype was observed a handful of times. The chain recombines TRBV20-1 with TRBJ2-2; D tentatively reads TRBD1 or TRBD2 (6 bases each). This CDR3 comprises 17 residues. The V gene's germline CDR1 is DFQATT and CDR2 SNEGSKA (reference sequence). V dropped 0 bases and J dropped 1 base, with 15 bases sitting between them. CDR3 sequence (DNA): TGCAGTGCTAGAGATCAAAGGGGGGCCATGAACACCGGGGAGCTGTTTTTT. As protein: CSARDQRGAMNTGELFF.

This clonotype was detected ten times or more. CDR3 bases: TGTGCCATCAGTGAGTCCGGAACACAAAGAACCCAGTACTTC. Translation: CAISESGTQRTQYF. The chain uses TRBV10-3 and TRBJ2-5; no reliable D call. The CDR3 consists of 14 residues. Germline V gene lookup returns CDR1 ENHRY and CDR2 SYGVKD. Trimming shortened V by 0 bases and J by 8 bases, and 13 bases separated the two germline ends.

The chain carries TRBV12-3 or TRBV12-4 and TRBJ1-6; the D is unclear. This CDR3 has 14 residues. V was trimmed by 1 base and J by 9 bases, leaving 10 bases between them. CDR3: CASSLGSSFSPLHF. The CDR3 DNA reads TGTGCCAGCAGTTTAGGGTCCAGCTTTTCACCCCTCCACTTT.

This clonotype was seen a handful of times. V gene TRBV7-9 combines with J gene TRBJ1-1; 12 bases line up with TRBD1. Trimming at V came to 4 bases and at J to 11 bases, leaving 5 bases not matched to a gene. The length of the CDR3 is 13 residues. Germline lookup yields CDR1 SEHNR and CDR2 FQNEAQ (reference sequence). The CDR3 bases are TGTGCCAGCAGCTGGGGGACAGGGGGCTACGCTTTCTTT. This gives the protein CASSWGTGGYAFF. Filled out from reference TRBV7-9 and TRBJ1-1, the complete variable domain reads DTGVSQNPRHKITKRGQNVTFRCDPISEHNRLYWYRQTLGQGPEFLTYFQNEAQLEKSRLLSDRFSAERPKGSFSTLEIQRTEQGDSAMYLCASSWGTGGYAFFGQGTRLTVV.

This clonotype has ten or more counts. The chain combines TRBV9 with TRBJ2-6, with TRBD2 as a possible D gene (5 bases). The CDR3 consists of 15 residues. Germline-derived CDR1 and CDR2 are SGDLS and YYNGEE. The V end lost 2 bases, the J end lost 3 bases, and 9 bases lay between the germline ends. The CDR3 sequence: CASSVWAGGANVLTF. Written as DNA, the CDR3 is TGTGCCAGCAGCGTTTGGGCGGGTGGGGCCAACGTCCTGACTTTC.

The sample holds one count of this clonotype. A read error may explain this, as a much larger clone is one base away. The chain carries TRBV20-1 and TRBJ2-7; tentatively, D is TRBD1 (5 bases). V lost 7 bases to trimming and J lost 6 bases, with 13 bases between them. The CDR3 covers 11 residues. From germline, CDR1 is DFQATT and CDR2 SNEGSKA (reference sequence). CDR3 sequence reads: CSVKGNREQYF. Written as DNA, the CDR3 is TGCAGTGTAAAGGGGAATCGCGAGCAGTACTTC.

This clonotype was observed a handful of times. J is TRBJ1-4 and V is TRBV7-9; D perhaps matches TRBD1 (6 bases). Germline V gene lookup returns CDR1 SEHNR and CDR2 FQNEAQ (reference sequence). This CDR3 is built from 14 residues. V lost 3 bases and J 14 bases, leaving 19 bases between the germline ends. The CDR3: CASSFRLGRDKLFF. CDR3 DNA: TGTGCCAGCAGCTTTAGGTTGGGCCGGGACAAGCTGTTTTTT.

Points on this clonotype: At one of its ends the junction is not consistent with the germline gene, which may arise from a read error. The V and J genes are TRBV9 and TRBJ1-1, with 8 bases identical to TRBD1. The CDR3 extends over 16 amino acids. Germline V gives CDR1 SGDLS, CDR2 YYNGEE. CDR3 residues: CASSVARGQGNTEASF. The CDR3 region has the DNA TGTGCCAGCAGCGTAGCCAGGGGGCAAGGTAACACTGAAGCTTCCTTT.

Notes on this clonotype: A single base separates this from a much larger clone, so it may be a read error. This chain links TRBV29-1 with TRBJ2-5, with D unclear. The germline gives CDR1 SQVTM, CDR2 ANQGSEA. The CDR3 loop spans 15 amino acids. CDR3 sequence reads: CGVEDPEGLSETQYF. The CDR3 region has the DNA TGCGGCGTTGAAGATCCTGAAGGTTTAAGTGAGACCCAGTACTTC.

This clonotype was counted ten times or more. This chain joins TRBV20-1 and TRBJ1-1; possible D gene TRBD1, 6 bases. Germline V CDR1 and CDR2: DFQATT, SNEGSKA (reference sequence). Between the trimmed V and J ends, which lost 8 bases and 1 base, there was a span of 20 bases. The CDR3 has 15 amino acids. CDR3 sequence (DNA): TGCAGTCCTTTTAACAGGGAACCGACGAACACTGAAGCTTTCTTT. It is translated as CSPFNREPTNTEAFF.

The gene calls are TRBV4-1 and TRBJ1-4; 7 bases agree with TRBD1. The germline gives CDR1 MGHRA, CDR2 YSYEKL. The CDR3 totals 15 residues. V lost 3 bases, J lost 6 bases, and 7 bases stayed unmatched. The DNA for the CDR3 is TGCGCCAGCAGCCAGTATCCAGGGGGGGATGAAAAACTGTTTTTT. This translates into CASSQYPGGDEKLFF.